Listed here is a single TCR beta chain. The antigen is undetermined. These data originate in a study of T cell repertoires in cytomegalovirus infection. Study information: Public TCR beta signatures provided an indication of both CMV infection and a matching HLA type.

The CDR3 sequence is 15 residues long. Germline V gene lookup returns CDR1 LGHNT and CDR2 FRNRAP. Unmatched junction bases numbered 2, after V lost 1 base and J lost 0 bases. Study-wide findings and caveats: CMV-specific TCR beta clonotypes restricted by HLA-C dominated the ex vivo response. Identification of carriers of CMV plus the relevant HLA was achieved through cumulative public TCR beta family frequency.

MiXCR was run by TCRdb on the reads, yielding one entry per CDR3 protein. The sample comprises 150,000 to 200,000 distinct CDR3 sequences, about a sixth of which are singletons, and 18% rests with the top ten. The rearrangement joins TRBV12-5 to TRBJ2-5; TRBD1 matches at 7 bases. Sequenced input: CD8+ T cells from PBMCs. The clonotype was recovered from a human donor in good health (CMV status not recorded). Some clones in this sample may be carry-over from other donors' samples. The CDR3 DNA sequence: TGTGCTAGTGGTTTGGGAGGGACAGACCAAGAGACCCAGTACTTC. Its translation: CASGLGGTDQETQYF.